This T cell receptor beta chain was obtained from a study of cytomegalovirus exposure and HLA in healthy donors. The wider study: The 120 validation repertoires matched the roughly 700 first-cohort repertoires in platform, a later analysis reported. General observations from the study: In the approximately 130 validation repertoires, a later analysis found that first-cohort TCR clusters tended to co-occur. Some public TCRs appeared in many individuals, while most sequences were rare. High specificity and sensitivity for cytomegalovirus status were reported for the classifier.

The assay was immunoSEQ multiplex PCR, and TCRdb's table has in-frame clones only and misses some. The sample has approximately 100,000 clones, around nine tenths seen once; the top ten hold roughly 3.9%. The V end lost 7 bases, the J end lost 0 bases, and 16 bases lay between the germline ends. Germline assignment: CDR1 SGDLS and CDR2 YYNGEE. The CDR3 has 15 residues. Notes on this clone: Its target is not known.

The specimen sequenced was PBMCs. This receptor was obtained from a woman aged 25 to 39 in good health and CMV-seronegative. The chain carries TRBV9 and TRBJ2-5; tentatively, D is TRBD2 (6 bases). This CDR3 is CASGRGTAYQETQYF. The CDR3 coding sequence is TGTGCCAGCGGACGCGGGACTGCGTACCAAGAGACCCAGTACTTC.